This entry lists 19 T cell receptor beta chains sequenced from one sample in a study of blood T cell repertoires in COVID-19. Generated by immunoSEQ multiplex PCR, the TCRdb table keeps only in-frame clones and is missing some. This table holds around 310,000 clones, 85% to 90% found once. Sequencing input: peripheral blood. The receptors come from a woman aged 40 to 50 with COVID-19, enrolled during active disease.

This sequence joins TRBV9 and TRBJ2-2; 8 bases align to TRBD1. Germline trimming cut 0 bases from V and 5 bases from J; bases unmatched to any gene: 6. CDR3 length: 16 residues. CDR1 is SGDLS and CDR2 is YYNGEE in the germline V gene. The DNA for the CDR3 is TGTGCCAGCAGCGTAGGGGGACAGGTTCTTACCGGGGAGCTGTTTTTT. Protein sequence: CASSVGGQVLTGELFF.

V gene TRBV6-2 or TRBV6-3 combines with J gene TRBJ2-7; perhaps TRBD2 as D (6 bases). The V end lost 2 bases, the J end lost 1 base, and 12 bases lay between the germline ends. From germline, CDR1 is MNHEY and CDR2 SVGEGT. The CDR3 covers 15 residues. CDR3 sequence: CASSYGLARSYEQYF. The CDR3 nucleotides read TGTGCCAGCAGTTACGGCCTAGCGCGGTCCTACGAGCAGTACTTC.

This clone was seen a few times. This chain joins TRBV5-5 and TRBJ2-2; 10 nucleotides align to TRBD2. The CDR3 contains 17 residues. With V trimmed by 3 bases and J by 5 bases, 10 bases remained unmatched. Germline CDR1 reads SGHKS; CDR2 reads YYEKEE (reference sequence). The CDR3 DNA sequence: TGTGCCAGCAGCTCTGGGGAGCGGGAGGGCCGGACCGGGGAGCTGTTTTTT. Encoded protein: CASSSGEREGRTGELFF.

The genes are TRBV12-3 or TRBV12-4 and TRBJ1-5, with D unresolved. V dropped 6 bases and J dropped 4 bases, with 7 bases sitting between them. This CDR3 has 12 amino acids. In DNA form, the CDR3 reads TGTGCCAGCAGACAGTCGAATCAGCCCCAGCATTTT. It is translated as CASRQSNQPQHF.

This sequence joins TRBV28 and TRBJ1-5; D gene unclear. The CDR3 is 12 amino acids. Germline-derived CDR1 and CDR2 are MDHEN and SYDVKM. V lost 6 bases and J lost 6, with 9 bases in between. This chain's CDR3 is CASRRSGQPQHF. DNA of the CDR3: TGTGCCAGCAGGCGTTCGGGTCAGCCCCAGCATTTT.

V and J are TRBV6-5 and TRBJ2-7; the D gene is possibly TRBD1 (5 bases). CDR1 and CDR2 from the germline V gene are MNHEY and SVGAGI. V was trimmed by 7 bases and J by 0 bases, leaving 10 bases between them. The CDR3 consists of 13 residues. In nucleotides, the CDR3 is TGTGCCAGCAAGGCAGGGCCCTCCTACGAGCAGTACTTC. Its translation: CASKAGPSYEQYF.

The CDR3 loop is CASSPSGTGSNEKLFF. The DNA for the CDR3 is TGTGCCAGCTCACCGTCCGGGACAGGAAGTAATGAAAAACTGTTTTTT. The chain carries TRBV18 and TRBJ1-4; 8 bases agree with TRBD1. Germline loops: CDR1 KGHSH, CDR2 LQKENI. The CDR3 length is 16 residues. With V trimmed by 3 bases and J by 4 bases, 7 bases remained unmatched.

This chain links TRBV9 with TRBJ2-1, with 9 bases matching TRBD2. Losses at the gene ends were 1 base for V and 7 bases for J; bases not matched to a gene: 6. This CDR3 spans 15 amino acids. Germline CDR1 reads SGDLS; CDR2 reads YYNGEE. The CDR3 coding sequence is TGTGCCAGCAGCGTAATTGGGCTAGCGGGGAATGAGCAGTTCTTC. Protein: CASSVIGLAGNEQFF.

The V gene is TRBV14, the J gene TRBJ2-3; no definite D call. Trimming stripped 2 bases from V and 0 bases from J, with 15 bases between. The germline CDR1 and CDR2 sequences are SGHDN and FVKESK. CDR3 length: 17 amino acids. The CDR3 is CASSQRPFAGSTDTQYF. Here the CDR3 DNA reads TGTGCCAGCAGCCAAAGGCCTTTCGCAGGAAGCACAGATACGCAGTATTTT.

The gene calls are TRBV4-3 and TRBJ1-5; D gene unclear. The ends were cut back, 4 bases at V and 7 bases at J, with 23 bases in the middle. The CDR3 length is 17 residues. Germline assignment: CDR1 LGHNA and CDR2 YSLEER. CDR3 sequence: CASSPNSHRAAGQPQHF. CDR3 in DNA: TGCGCCAGCAGCCCCAATAGTCACCGCGCGGCGGGGCAGCCCCAGCATTTT.

Written as DNA, the CDR3 is TGTGCCAGCTCACCAAACAGGGGGGCCTACGAGCAGTACTTC. Translation gives CASSPNRGAYEQYF. This rearrangement joins TRBV18 to TRBJ2-7; TRBD1 agrees at 8 bases. The germline gives CDR1 KGHSH, CDR2 LQKENI. After removal of 2 bases from V and 2 bases from J, the junction contained 2 bases not matched to a gene. The CDR3 runs 14 residues. The whole variable domain, filled in from reference TRBV18 and TRBJ2-7, reads NAGVMQNPRHLVRRRGQEARLRCSPMKGHSHVYWYRQLPEEGLKFMVYLQKENIIDESGMPKERFSAEFPKEGPSILRIQQVVRGDSAAYFCASSPNRGAYEQYFGPGTRLTVT.

V usage is TRBV4-3 and J usage is TRBJ2-3, with TRBD1 identical over 7 bases. J lost 6 bases, V lost 2 bases, and 17 bases had no gene match. Per germline, CDR1 LGHNA and CDR2 YSLEER. This CDR3 is built from 18 residues. The CDR3 DNA is TGCGCCAGCAGCCAAAGGCCCGCCCAGGACAGGCCAACTGATACGCAGTATTTT. As protein: CASSQRPAQDRPTDTQYF.

A few counts support this clone. This chain uses TRBV6-5 with TRBJ2-2, with 11 bases fitting TRBD1. The V segment lost 8 bases and the J segment 7 bases; nucleotides outside the gene matches: 9. Per the germline V gene, CDR1 is MNHEY and CDR2 is SVGAGI. The CDR3 loop spans 15 amino acids. In nucleotides, the CDR3 is TGTGCCAGCTCCTGGGGACAGGGGGGTGGCGGGGAGCTGTTTTTT. Translated: CASSWGQGGGGELFF.

J is TRBJ1-1 and V is TRBV7-8, with 8 bases matching TRBD1. Per the germline V gene, CDR1 is SGHVS and CDR2 is FQNEAQ. This CDR3 has 14 residues. V was clipped by 4 bases and J by 3 bases; unmatched bases: 4. The CDR3 DNA sequence: TGTGCCAGCAGCTCAAGGACAGGGTACACTGAAGCTTTCTTT. Residues: CASSSRTGYTEAFF.

The chain uses TRBV19 and TRBJ2-1; D unresolved. V was pared by 7 bases and J by 0 bases, with 16 bases between. The germline CDR1 and CDR2 sequences are LNHDA and SQIVND (reference sequence). The CDR3 length is 16 residues. DNA of the CDR3: TGTGCCAGTACCATGGGCCTTACCTACTCCTACAATGAGCAGTTCTTC. Its translation: CASTMGLTYSYNEQFF.

The chain joins TRBV11-1 to TRBJ1-1; weak D call: TRBD1 (5 bases). The germline V and J ends were trimmed by 2 bases and 5 bases, with 12 bases remaining between them. The CDR3 runs 14 residues. Germline-derived CDR1 and CDR2 are SGHAT and FQDESV (reference sequence). The chain's CDR3 is CASSLPQGRTEAFF. The DNA for the CDR3 is TGTGCCAGCAGCTTACCTCAGGGTCGGACTGAAGCTTTCTTT.

The CDR3 DNA is TGCGCCAGCACCTCCCTGGGACAGGGAACCGGGGAGCTGTTTTTT. It yields the protein CASTSLGQGTGELFF. The chain recombines TRBV5-1 with TRBJ2-2, with 9 bases identical to TRBD1. This CDR3 has 15 amino acids. V lost 6 bases to trimming and J lost 5 bases; unmatched junction nucleotides: 8. The V gene's germline CDR1 is SGHRS and CDR2 YFSETQ.

This chain links TRBV5-4 with TRBJ1-1; possibly TRBD1 for D (6 bases). The CDR3 totals 15 residues. Trimming took 4 bases from V and 4 from J, leaving 17 bases between them. Germline assignment: CDR1 SGHNT and CDR2 YYREEE (reference sequence). CDR3 residues: CASSQGRGGGTEAFF. As DNA, the CDR3 is TGTGCCAGCAGCCAAGGACGGGGGGGCGGCACTGAAGCTTTCTTT.

This clone was detected a few times. The V gene is TRBV7-3, the J gene TRBJ1-2; TRBD1 is a possible D gene (5 bases). Per the germline V gene, CDR1 is SGHTA and CDR2 is FQGTGA. The CDR3 is made up of 16 amino acids. V was cut by 5 bases and J by 8 bases, with 24 bases left in between. The CDR3 region has the DNA TGTGCCAGCAGCAGGACACCTACTACCCCACAGACGGGCTACACCTTC. Amino acids: CASSRTPTTPQTGYTF.